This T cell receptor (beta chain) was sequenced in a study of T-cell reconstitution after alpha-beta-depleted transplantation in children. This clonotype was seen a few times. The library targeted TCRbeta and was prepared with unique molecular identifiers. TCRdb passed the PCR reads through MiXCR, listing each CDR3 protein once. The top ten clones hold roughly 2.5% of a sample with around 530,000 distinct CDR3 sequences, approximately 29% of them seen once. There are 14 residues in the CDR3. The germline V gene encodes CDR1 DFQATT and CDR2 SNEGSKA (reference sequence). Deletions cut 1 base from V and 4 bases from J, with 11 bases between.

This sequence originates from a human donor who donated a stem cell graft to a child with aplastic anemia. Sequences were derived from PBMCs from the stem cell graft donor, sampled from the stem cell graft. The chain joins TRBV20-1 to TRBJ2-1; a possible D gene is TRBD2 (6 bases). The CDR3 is CSARVRELYNEQFF. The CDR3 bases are TGCAGTGCTAGAGTTCGGGAGCTTTACAATGAGCAGTTCTTC.